Below, 24 T cell receptor beta chains from the same sample are listed, as sequenced in a study of blood T cell repertoires in COVID-19. Clones were sequenced by immunoSEQ multiplex PCR, and TCRdb holds only the in-frame ones, with some missing. Counted here are more than 90,000 clones, over 75% occurring once; the ten biggest clones make up about 9.9%. Sequencing input: peripheral blood. The source of these receptors is a young woman with acute or convalescent COVID-19.

The chain has TRBV28 and TRBJ1-1; tentative D call: TRBD1 (6 bases). Germline lookup yields CDR1 MDHEN and CDR2 SYDVKM. The CDR3 covers 14 residues. Trimming removed 8 bases at V and 0 bases at J, with 13 bases between. CDR3 sequence reads: CASRTGSLNTEAFF. CDR3 nucleotides: TGTGCCAGCCGTACAGGGTCGTTGAACACTGAAGCTTTCTTT.

In this sample, this clone turned up once. This rearrangement joins TRBV18 to TRBJ1-1, with D uncertain. Deletions cut 3 bases from V and 4 bases from J, with 15 bases between. CDR1 is KGHSH and CDR2 is LQKENI in the germline V gene. The CDR3 consists of 15 residues. CDR3 nucleotide sequence: TGTGCCAGCTCACCGGTAGGGAGTGAGCGCACTGAAGCTTTCTTT. Translation gives CASSPVGSERTEAFF. The variable domain in full, completed from reference TRBV18 and TRBJ1-1, reads NAGVMQNPRHLVRRRGQEARLRCSPMKGHSHVYWYRQLPEEGLKFMVYLQKENIIDESGMPKERFSAEFPKEGPSILRIQQVVRGDSAAYFCASSPVGSERTEAFFGQGTRLTVV.

V and J are TRBV18 and TRBJ1-1, with D unresolved. V was pared by 5 bases and J by 3 bases, with 16 bases between. CDR3 length: 15 residues. From germline, CDR1 is KGHSH and CDR2 LQKENI. CDR3 in amino acids: CASSILSARDTEAFF. The CDR3 coding sequence is TGTGCCAGCTCAATCCTCTCCGCGCGGGACACTGAAGCTTTCTTT.

The chain employs TRBV4-2 and TRBJ1-1; tentative D call: TRBD1 (5 bases). Germline V gene sequence: CDR1 LGHNA, CDR2 YNFKEQ. Trimming removed 3 bases at V and 6 bases at J, with 14 bases between. The CDR3 is 14 amino acids. The CDR3: CASSQVRGASEAFF. The CDR3 nucleotides read TGTGCCAGCAGCCAGGTTAGGGGTGCTTCTGAAGCTTTCTTT.

The gene calls are TRBV7-3 and TRBJ2-3, with 11 bases that match TRBD2. CDR3 length: 16 residues. V was clipped by 4 bases and J by 3 bases; unmatched bases: 6. Germline-derived CDR1 and CDR2 are SGHTA and FQGTGA. DNA of the CDR3: TGTGCCAGCAGCTCCCTGACTAGCGGGACGACAGATACGCAGTATTTT. As protein: CASSSLTSGTTDTQYF.

This clone has only one observation. This chain connects TRBV7-6 to TRBJ2-1; tentative D call: TRBD1 (5 bases). V was pared by 5 bases and J by 8 bases, with 10 bases between. CDR3 size: 12 residues. CDR1 SGHVS and CDR2 FNYEAQ come from the germline V gene. CDR3 in amino acids: CASSRQGYEQFF. The CDR3 bases are TGTGCCAGCAGCCGCCAGGGCTATGAGCAGTTCTTC.

V and J are TRBV4-1 and TRBJ2-7; D possibly corresponds to TRBD1 (6 bases). The CDR3 contains 16 residues. Germline V gives CDR1 MGHRA, CDR2 YSYEKL. Trimming pared 3 bases from V and 1 base from J, leaving 16 bases between. The CDR3 protein is CASSHLQGPPSYEQYF. DNA for the CDR3: TGCGCCAGCAGCCACCTACAGGGCCCTCCTTCCTACGAGCAGTACTTC.

The chain carries TRBV5-1 and TRBJ2-3, with 14 bases matching TRBD2. CDR1 SGHRS and CDR2 YFSETQ come from the germline V gene. The CDR3 length is 18 residues. The V and J ends lost 4 bases and 4 bases, in that order; junction bases with no gene match: 11. CDR3 sequence (DNA): TGCGCCAGCAGCCCGGGACTAGCGGGGGCGATCGGAGCAGATACGCAGTATTTT. This sequence encodes CASSPGLAGAIGADTQYF.

This clone was seen just once. This chain joins TRBV7-2 and TRBJ2-7, with 14 nucleotides matching TRBD2. Per the germline V gene, CDR1 is SGHTA and CDR2 is FQGNSA. J gave up 0 bases and V 3 bases, and 10 bases lay outside the gene matches. The length of the CDR3 is 19 residues. The CDR3 region is CASSFRPGLAGAPSYEQYF. CDR3 sequence (DNA): TGTGCCAGCAGCTTCAGACCGGGACTAGCGGGGGCCCCCTCCTACGAGCAGTACTTC.

V is TRBV6-5 and J is TRBJ1-5, with D perhaps matching TRBD1 (5 bases). There are 14 residues in the CDR3. V lost 6 bases and J lost 4, with 13 bases in between. CDR1 and CDR2 (germline): MNHEY, SVGAGI. CDR3 sequence (DNA): TGTGCCAGCAGCCATTTACAGGCTAATCAGCCCCAGCATTTT. It codes for CASSHLQANQPQHF.

V and J are TRBV7-9 and TRBJ2-7; 7 bases are a match to TRBD1. This CDR3 has 16 amino acids. The V gene's germline CDR1 is SEHNR and CDR2 FQNEAQ (reference sequence). After removal of 5 bases from V and 0 bases from J, the junction contained 10 bases not matched to a gene. CDR3 DNA sequence: TGTGCCAGCAGCCTCAACCTGGGACAGTCCTCCTACGAGCAGTACTTC. It encodes CASSLNLGQSSYEQYF.

The rearrangement joins TRBV7-2 to TRBJ2-1; 11 bases are shared with TRBD2. The CDR3 contains 14 residues. Per the germline V gene, CDR1 is SGHTA and CDR2 is FQGNSA. The V segment lost 4 bases and the J segment 10 bases; nucleotides outside the gene matches: 6. CDR3 in DNA: TGTGCCAGCAGCTCTAGCGGGGGGCCCTTGGAGCAGTTCTTC. It is translated as CASSSSGGPLEQFF.

V gene TRBV15 combines with J gene TRBJ2-3; TRBD1 might be the D (5 bases). This CDR3 comprises 11 residues. V lost 0 bases, J lost 10 bases, and 5 bases lay in between. Germline CDR1 is LNHNV and CDR2 is YYDKDF (reference sequence). The DNA of the CDR3 is TGTGCCACCAGCAGAGAAGGGGCGCAGTATTTT. Protein: CATSREGAQYF.

The chain carries TRBV7-2 and TRBJ2-1, with TRBD2 identical over 8 bases. Per the germline V gene, CDR1 is SGHTA and CDR2 is FQGNSA. V was clipped by 2 bases and J by 8 bases; unmatched bases: 8. The CDR3 is 15 residues long. The CDR3 protein is CASSLKAGGAYEQFF. The DNA for the CDR3 is TGTGCCAGCAGCTTAAAGGCCGGGGGGGCCTATGAGCAGTTCTTC.

In this sample, this clone turned up a few times. This chain links TRBV2 with TRBJ1-6, with D possibly TRBD1 on 5 matching bases. V was shortened by 8 bases and J by 14 bases, with 19 bases between the two germline ends. The CDR3 runs to 13 residues. Germline V gene lookup returns CDR1 SNHLY and CDR2 FYNNEI. The CDR3 DNA follows: TGTGCCAGCGGAGGGACTTACTCCTCGACCCTCCACTTT. Amino acid sequence: CASGGTYSSTLHF.

The genes are TRBV7-9 and TRBJ1-3; a weak D match, TRBD1 (6 bases). The CDR3 totals 16 residues. Germline-derived CDR1 and CDR2 are SEHNR and FQNEAQ (reference sequence). With 5 bases removed from V and 0 bases from J, the gap between germline ends came to 14 bases. CDR3 in DNA: TGTGCCAGCAGCCGAGGGGGGGCCCTCTCTGGAAACACCATATATTTT. Translating it yields CASSRGGALSGNTIYF. Based on the CDR3 plus reference TRBV7-9 and TRBJ1-3, the full variable domain is DTGVSQNPRHKITKRGQNVTFRCDPISEHNRLYWYRQTLGQGPEFLTYFQNEAQLEKSRLLSDRFSAERPKGSFSTLEIQRTEQGDSAMYLCASSRGGALSGNTIYFGEGSWLTVV.

The chain carries TRBV2 and TRBJ1-4, with D unclear. The V end was cut by 4 bases, the J end by 7 bases, with 13 bases between. The CDR3 runs to 14 residues. Germline V gene lookup returns CDR1 SNHLY and CDR2 FYNNEI. The CDR3 loop is CASSGGFFGEKLFF. The CDR3 DNA reads as TGTGCCAGCAGTGGAGGGTTCTTTGGTGAAAAACTGTTTTTT. The full variable domain, in which reference TRBV2 and TRBJ1-4 provide the parts outside the CDR3, is EPEVTQTPSHQVTQMGQEVILRCVPISNHLYFYWYRQILGQKVEFLVSFYNNEISEKSEIFDDQFSVERPDGSNFTLKIRSTKLEDSAMYFCASSGGFFGEKLFFGSGTQLSVL.

The chain recombines TRBV6-5 with TRBJ1-2; 7 bases map to TRBD1. The CDR3 sequence is 15 residues long. V trimming: 5 bases; J trimming: 4 bases; junction bases outside the gene matches: 10. CDR1 and CDR2 (germline): MNHEY, SVGAGI. DNA of the CDR3: TGTGCCAGCAGTCCTACGACAGGGACGGGCTATGGCTACACCTTC. Residues: CASSPTTGTGYGYTF.

The chain couples TRBV7-3 to TRBJ2-2; the match to TRBD1 covers 7 bases. The CDR3 contains 15 residues. With 2 bases clipped from V and 4 bases from J, the junction kept 4 bases outside the gene matches. Germline V lookup: CDR1 SGHTA, CDR2 FQGTGA. The CDR3 sequence is CASSLYGQATGELFF. CDR3 DNA sequence: TGTGCCAGCAGCTTATATGGACAGGCCACCGGGGAGCTGTTTTTT.

Only one count was recorded for this clone. The rearrangement uses TRBV28 and TRBJ1-6, with D possibly matching TRBD1 (6 bases). The CDR3 extends over 14 amino acids. CDR1 is MDHEN, CDR2 SYDVKM, per germline. V lost 2 bases to trimming and J lost 9 bases, with 11 bases between them. The CDR3 sequence is CASSLTGLSSPLHF. In nucleotides, the CDR3 is TGTGCCAGCAGTTTAACAGGGCTAAGTTCACCCCTCCACTTT.

The V gene is TRBV3-1 (or the pseudogene TRBV3-2), the J gene TRBJ2-4; the match to TRBD1 covers 11 bases. Germline values: CDR1 LGHDT, CDR2 YNNKEL (reference sequence). Trimming at V came to 4 bases and at J to 9 bases, leaving 2 bases not matched to a gene. The CDR3 covers 13 residues. CDR3 sequence: CASSPGTGGIQYF. Written as DNA, the CDR3 is TGTGCCAGCAGCCCAGGGACAGGGGGCATTCAGTACTTC.

The chain is built from TRBV12-3 or TRBV12-4 and TRBJ2-1, with D hard to call. The CDR3 runs 13 residues. Between the trimmed V and J ends, which lost 5 bases and 0 bases, there was a span of 5 bases. Here the CDR3 DNA reads TGTGCCAGCAGTCCCAGCTCCTACAATGAGCAGTTCTTC. This gives the protein CASSPSSYNEQFF.

The rearrangement joins TRBV7-3 to TRBJ2-2; TRBD2 matches at 10 bases. Trimming removed 4 bases from V and 4 bases from J; junction bases left unmatched: 6. This CDR3 is 16 amino acids long. Germline-derived CDR1 and CDR2 are SGHTA and FQGTGA. CDR3 coding DNA: TGTGCCAGCAGCTCCCTAGCGGGGGTTAGCACCGGGGAGCTGTTTTTT. It encodes CASSSLAGVSTGELFF.

V is TRBV29-1 and J is TRBJ1-1; D not certain. Germline V lookup: CDR1 SQVTM, CDR2 ANQGSEA. The germline V and J ends were trimmed by 4 bases and 3 bases, with 24 bases remaining between them. The CDR3 has 17 amino acids. The CDR3 spells CSVVGYRNRLPDTEAFF. The CDR3 bases are TGCAGCGTTGTCGGGTACCGGAATCGGCTTCCCGACACTGAAGCTTTCTTT.